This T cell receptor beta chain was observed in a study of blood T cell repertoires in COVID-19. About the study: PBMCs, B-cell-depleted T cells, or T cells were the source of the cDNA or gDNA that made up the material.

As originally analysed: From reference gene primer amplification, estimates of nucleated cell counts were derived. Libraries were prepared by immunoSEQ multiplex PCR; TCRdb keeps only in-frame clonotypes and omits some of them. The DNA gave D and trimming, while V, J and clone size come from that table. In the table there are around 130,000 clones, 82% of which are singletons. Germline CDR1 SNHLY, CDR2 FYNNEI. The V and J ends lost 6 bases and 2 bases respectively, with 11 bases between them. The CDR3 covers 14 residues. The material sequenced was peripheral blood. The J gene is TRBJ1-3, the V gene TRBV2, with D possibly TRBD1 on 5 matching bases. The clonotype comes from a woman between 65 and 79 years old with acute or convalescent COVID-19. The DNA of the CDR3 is TGTGCCAGCAGAGATACAGGAGCTGGAAACACCATATATTTT. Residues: CASRDTGAGNTIYF. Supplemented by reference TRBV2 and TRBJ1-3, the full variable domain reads EPEVTQTPSHQVTQMGQEVILRCVPISNHLYFYWYRQILGQKVEFLVSFYNNEISEKSEIFDDQFSVERPDGSNFTLKIRSTKLEDSAMYFCASRDTGAGNTIYFGEGSWLTVV.